The rows below give T cell receptor beta chains drawn from one sample of a study of radiation and T cells in renal cell carcinoma. Using immunoSEQ multiplex PCR, the repertoire was profiled, and TCRdb retains in-frame clones only, with some absent. The sample consists of 150,000 or so clones, approximately 91% of them appearing once. The sample consisted of blood, taken from a patient whose treatment included radiotherapy and nephrectomy. All receptors derive from a woman aged 45-59 years with renal cell carcinoma. Both conserved end residues are part of each CDR3. The D gene is left open where the match is weak. Rows give clone size only sometimes, using once, few, many, or a class for an expanded clone.

>NA|TRBJ2-1|TRBV4-3|NA
TGCGCCAGCAGCCTTCAGGGTCACGGGGGAGGCTACAATGAGCAGTTCTTC
CASSLQGHGGGYNEQFF
>few|TRBJ1-2|TRBV7-9|NA
TGTGCCAGCAGCCCCACTAACTATGGCTACACCTTC
CASSPTNYGYTF
>NA|TRBJ1-2|TRBV9|TRBD1
TGTGCCAGCAGCGTAGTAGGGGGCAACTATGGCTACACCTTC
CASSVVGGNYGYTF
>few|TRBJ2-3|TRBV28|NA
TGTGCCAGCAGTTTAGGCTCTTCCACAGATACGCAGTATTTT
CASSLGSSTDTQYF
>few|TRBJ1-1|TRBV28|NA
TGTGCCAGCACTCAGGGTTTATTGATGAACACTGAAGCTTTCTTT
CASTQGLLMNTEAFF
>NA|TRBJ2-2|TRBV30|TRBD2
TGTGCCTTAAATGTAGCGGGGGCTCGTGCCGGGGAGCTGTTTTTT
CALNVAGARAGELFF
>NA|TRBJ2-2|TRBV7-3|TRBD1
TGTGCCAGCAGCCGACAGGGATTGAACACCGGGGAGCTGTTTTTT
CASSRQGLNTGELFF
>NA|TRBJ2-7|TRBV10-2|NA
TGCGCCAGCAGTCAGGGGGGTGGACAGGCAAGCTCCTACGAGCAGTACTTC
CASSQGGGQASSYEQYF
>NA|TRBJ1-2|TRBV28|NA
TGTGCCAGCAGCTATACTTTGTATGGCTACACCTTC
CASSYTLYGYTF
>NA|TRBJ2-5|TRBV19|TRBD2
TGTGCCAGTAGTCACGGACTAGATGTAGAGACCCAGTACTTC
CASSHGLDVETQYF
>NA|TRBJ2-5|TRBV4-1|TRBD2
TGCGCCAGCAGCCAAGTTCAAGCGGGGGGGCCCGTCGAGACCCAGTACTTC
CASSQVQAGGPVETQYF
>NA|TRBJ1-2|TRBV19|NA
TGTGCCAGTAGTTTAGCCGGTCCGGCTAACTATGGCTACACCTTC
CASSLAGPANYGYTF
>NA|TRBJ1-6|TRBV2|NA
TGTGCCAGCACATGGGGCGATTCACCCCTCCACTTT
CASTWGDSPLHF
>few|TRBJ2-7|TRBV6-1|NA
TGTGCCAGCAGTGAACAGTACTCCTACGAGCAGTACTTC
CASSEQYSYEQYF
>once|TRBJ2-5|TRBV7-8|TRBD2
TGTGCCAGCAGCTTAGCGACCGTGGGACTAGCGGGCACTCGGGAGACCCAGTACTTC
CASSLATVGLAGTRETQYF
>once|TRBJ1-1|TRBV6-5|NA
TGTGCCAGCAGTTACAACAGGGACACTGAAGCTTTCTTT
CASSYNRDTEAFF
>NA|TRBJ1-4|TRBV5-1|TRBD1
TGCGCCAGCAGCGAGACAGGGATAGATGAAAAACTGTTTTTT
CASSETGIDEKLFF
>NA|TRBJ2-2|TRBV30|NA
TGTGCCTGGAGTGTGGGCGGAAACACCGGGGAGCTGTTTTTT
CAWSVGGNTGELFF
>NA|TRBJ1-5|TRBV19|NA
TGTGCCAGTATGGAGCAAATGGGGGGTCAGCCCCAGCATTTT
CASMEQMGGQPQHF
>NA|TRBJ1-2|TRBV5-1|NA
TGCGCCAGCAGCTCTGCCGGGACCTTGGGCTACACCTTC
CASSSAGTLGYTF
>NA|TRBJ2-7|TRBV5-4|NA
TGTGCCAGCAGCTTGGGAGGGTCTCTCTACGAGCAGTACTTC
CASSLGGSLYEQYF
>NA|TRBJ1-4|TRBV2|NA
TGTGCCAGCATGGGCAGGGGTAGAGAAAAACTGTTTTTT
CASMGRGREKLFF
>NA|TRBJ2-6|TRBV5-1|NA
TGCGCCAGCAGCTTGGAAGGACACTTCAACTCTGGGGCCAACGTCCTGACTTTC
CASSLEGHFNSGANVLTF
>few|TRBJ1-1|TRBV30|NA
TGTGCCTGGAGGCAGTTGAACACTGAAGCTTTCTTT
CAWRQLNTEAFF
>NA|TRBJ1-1|TRBV27|NA
TGTGCCAGCAGACTGGGACCGAACACTGAAGCTTTCTTT
CASRLGPNTEAFF
>NA|TRBJ2-7|TRBV6-5|NA
TGTGCCAGCCGTTTAGCGGACAGGAGCTCCTACGAGCAGTACTTC
CASRLADRSSYEQYF
>NA|TRBJ2-1|TRBV5-4|NA
TGTGCCAGCAGCCTTAGTCTGGGCTCCTACAATGAGCAGTTCTTC
CASSLSLGSYNEQFF
>once|TRBJ1-5|TRBV19|NA
TGTGCCAGTAGTTCATTTCCAGGGCAGCCCCAGCATTTT
CASSSFPGQPQHF
>few|TRBJ1-5|TRBV4-2|NA
TGTGCCAGCAGCCAAGATCGGCAGGGAAATCAGCCCCAGCATTTT
CASSQDRQGNQPQHF
>NA|TRBJ2-7|TRBV5-1|NA
TGCGCCAGCAGCCCCTCCGGGACGGTGACCTACGAGCAGTACTTC
CASSPSGTVTYEQYF
>few|TRBJ1-2|TRBV29-1|NA
TGCAGCGTTTACGGGGCAGGGAACTATGGCTACACCTTC
CSVYGAGNYGYTF
>NA|TRBJ2-5|TRBV9|NA
TGTGCCAGCAGCGGTATAGGGGGAGTCCAAGAGACCCAGTACTTC
CASSGIGGVQETQYF
>NA|TRBJ2-5|TRBV6-1|NA
TGTGCCACCATATGGGGGGCCCGAGAGACCCAGTACTTC
CATIWGARETQYF
>NA|TRBJ1-6|TRBV4-3|NA
TGCGCCAGCAGCCAAGATACGGGAATCTCACCCCTCCACTTT
CASSQDTGISPLHF
>NA|TRBJ1-4|TRBV5-1|NA
TGCGCCAGCAGCTTGGAGAAATTTGGGTCGTTTGGTGAAAAACTGTTTTTT
CASSLEKFGSFGEKLFF
>once|TRBJ2-1|TRBV6-5|NA
TGTGCCAGCAGTGGGGGGTTCTCCTACAATGAGCAGTTCTTC
CASSGGFSYNEQFF
>NA|TRBJ1-1|TRBV19|NA
TGTGCCAGTAGTATGGTCCCCACAGGGTCTGAAGCTTTCTTT
CASSMVPTGSEAFF
>few|TRBJ2-2|TRBV11-2|NA
TGTGCCAGCAGCTTGGACTACACCGGGGAGCTGTTTTTT
CASSLDYTGELFF
>NA|TRBJ2-5|TRBV7-2|NA
TGTGCCAGCAGCTTAGTATATCAAGAGACCCAGTACTTC
CASSLVYQETQYF
>NA|TRBJ1-1|TRBV5-5|NA
TGTGCCAGCAGCCTGGGGGTGAACACTGAAGCTTTCTTT
CASSLGVNTEAFF
>NA|TRBJ1-1|TRBV7-9|NA
TGTGCCAGCAGCTTTGGGCAGGAGAACACTGAAGCTTTCTTT
CASSFGQENTEAFF
>NA|TRBJ2-3|TRBV29-1|NA
TGCAGCGTTGATTTGTCAGGGCCCGATACGCAGTATTTT
CSVDLSGPDTQYF